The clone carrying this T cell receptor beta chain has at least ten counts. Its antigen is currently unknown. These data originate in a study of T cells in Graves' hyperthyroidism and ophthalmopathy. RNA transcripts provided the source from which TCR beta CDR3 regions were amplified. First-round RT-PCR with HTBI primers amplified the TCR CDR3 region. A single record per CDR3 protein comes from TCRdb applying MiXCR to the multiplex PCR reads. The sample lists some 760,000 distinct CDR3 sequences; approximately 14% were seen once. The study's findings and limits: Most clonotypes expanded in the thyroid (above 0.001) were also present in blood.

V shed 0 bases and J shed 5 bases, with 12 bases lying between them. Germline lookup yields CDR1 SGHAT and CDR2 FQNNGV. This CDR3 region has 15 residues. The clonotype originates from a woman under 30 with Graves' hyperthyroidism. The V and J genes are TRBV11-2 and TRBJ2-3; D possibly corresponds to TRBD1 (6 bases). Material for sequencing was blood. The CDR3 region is CASSLDGAGVDTQYF. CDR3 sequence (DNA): TGTGCCAGCAGCTTAGATGGGGCAGGGGTAGATACGCAGTATTTT.